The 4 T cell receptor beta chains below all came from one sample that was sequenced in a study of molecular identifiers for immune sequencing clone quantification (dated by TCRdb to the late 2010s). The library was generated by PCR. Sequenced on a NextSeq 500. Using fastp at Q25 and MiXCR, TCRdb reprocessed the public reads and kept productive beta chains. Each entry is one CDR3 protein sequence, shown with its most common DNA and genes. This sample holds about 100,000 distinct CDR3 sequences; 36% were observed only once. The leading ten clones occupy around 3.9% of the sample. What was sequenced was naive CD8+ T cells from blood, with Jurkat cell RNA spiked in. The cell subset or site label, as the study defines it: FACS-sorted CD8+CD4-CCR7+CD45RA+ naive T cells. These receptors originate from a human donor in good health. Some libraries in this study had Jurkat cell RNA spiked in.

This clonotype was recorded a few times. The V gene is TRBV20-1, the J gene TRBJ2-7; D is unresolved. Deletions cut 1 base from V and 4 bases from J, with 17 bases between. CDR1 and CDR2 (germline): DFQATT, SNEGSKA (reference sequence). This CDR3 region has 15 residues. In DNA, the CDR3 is TGCAGTGCTAGAGTAACGGAGCTCCGAAGGTACGAGCAGTACTTC. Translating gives CSARVTELRRYEQYF.

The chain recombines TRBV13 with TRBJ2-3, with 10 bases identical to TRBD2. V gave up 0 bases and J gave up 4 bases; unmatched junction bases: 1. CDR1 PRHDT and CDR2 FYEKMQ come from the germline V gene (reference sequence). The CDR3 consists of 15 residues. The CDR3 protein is CASSLGGTSADTQYF. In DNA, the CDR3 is TGTGCCAGCAGCTTAGGCGGGACTAGCGCAGATACGCAGTATTTT.

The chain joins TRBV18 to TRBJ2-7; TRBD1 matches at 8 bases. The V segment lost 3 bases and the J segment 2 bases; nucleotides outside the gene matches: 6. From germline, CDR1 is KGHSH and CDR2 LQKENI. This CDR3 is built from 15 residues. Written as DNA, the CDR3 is TGTGCCAGCTCACCCGACCGGGACAGGACCTACGAGCAGTACTTC. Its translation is CASSPDRDRTYEQYF.

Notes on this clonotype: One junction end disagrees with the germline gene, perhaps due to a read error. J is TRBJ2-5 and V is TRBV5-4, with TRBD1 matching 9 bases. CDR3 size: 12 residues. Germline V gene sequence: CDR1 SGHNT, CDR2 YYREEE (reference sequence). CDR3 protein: CASSFARDRVDF. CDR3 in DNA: TGTGCCAGCAGCTTCGCCCGGGACAGGGTAGACTTC. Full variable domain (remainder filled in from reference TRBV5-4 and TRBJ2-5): ETGVTQSPTHLIKTRGQQVTLRCSSQSGHNTVSWYQQALGQGPQFIFQYYREEENGRGNFPPRFSGLQFPNYSSELNVNALELDDSALYLCASSFARDRVDFGPGTRLLVL.